The entry that follows covers one T cell receptor beta chain sequence. Its target is not known. The PCR used 60 Vbeta and 13 Jbeta primers. Profiled with immunoSEQ multiplex PCR; TCRdb holds only in-frame clones, not every one. The repertoire holds 85,000 to 130,000 clones, with around 75% as singletons. This sample stems from a study of cytomegalovirus exposure and HLA in healthy donors. The CDR3 runs 15 residues. Germline CDR1 reads KGHSH; CDR2 reads LQKENI. V lost 3 bases to trimming and J lost 5 bases, with 16 bases between them. Study-wide results and caveats: A prior analysis recorded that most TCR beta V segments were productive about 90% or about 30% of the time. Among the CMV-associated chains, a few were confirmed in vitro as specific for CMV antigens. Analysis performed later found 16,951 TCR beta sequences associated with HLA alleles at 0.05 false discovery rate.

Sequencing used PBMCs. This TCR was sampled from a man aged 35 to 55 in good health and CMV-seronegative. The chain combines TRBV18 with TRBJ1-1; D perhaps matches TRBD1 (6 bases). The CDR3 loop reads CASSPRGGRGTEAFF. The CDR3 region has the DNA TGTGCCAGCTCACCGAGGGGGGGTCGTGGGACTGAAGCTTTCTTT.